These 11 T cell receptor beta chains were sequenced from one sample in a study of technical replicates of blood from several donors. Clones were sequenced by immunoSEQ multiplex PCR, and TCRdb holds only the in-frame ones, with some missing. The repertoire includes 60,000 to 65,000 clones, 75% to 90% of them detected once, and 5% to 6% sits in the top ten. Source material: PBMCs. Source of these receptors: a human donor in good health. Some clones in this sample may be carry-over from other donors' samples.

This chain joins TRBV4-3 and TRBJ2-3; possible D gene TRBD2, 5 bases. CDR1 LGHNA and CDR2 YSLEER come from the germline V gene. The length of the CDR3 is 15 residues. Trimming removed 1 base from V and 6 bases from J, with 14 bases in between. In nucleotides, the CDR3 is TGCGCCAGCAGCCAAGGGCGGGTTAGAGGGGATACGCAGTATTTT. Translated: CASSQGRVRGDTQYF.

This clone was picked up one time. The V and J genes are TRBV29-1 and TRBJ1-5; 8 nucleotides align to TRBD1. Germline-derived CDR1 and CDR2 are SQVTM and ANQGSEA. The CDR3 loop spans 15 amino acids. V gave up 8 bases and J gave up 2 bases; unmatched junction bases: 11. The CDR3 here is CSLQDRGDGNQPQHF. As DNA, the CDR3 is TGCAGCTTACAAGACAGGGGCGACGGCAATCAGCCCCAGCATTTT.

The genes are TRBV7-3 and TRBJ2-7; 13 bases fit TRBD2. The V gene end was trimmed by 5 bases and the J gene end by 1 base; junction bases not matched to a gene: 8. The CDR3 consists of 17 residues. CDR1 is SGHTA and CDR2 is FQGTGA in the germline V gene. CDR3 sequence (DNA): TGTGCCAGCAGCCTGACTGGACTAGCGGGAGCGTCCTACGAGCAGTACTTC. Protein sequence: CASSLTGLAGASYEQYF.

J is TRBJ1-4 and V is TRBV4-3; D may be TRBD1 (6 bases). CDR1 is LGHNA and CDR2 is YSLEER in the germline V gene. This CDR3 has 16 amino acids. Trimming shortened V by 0 bases and J by 3 bases, and 11 bases separated the two germline ends. CDR3 region: CASSQDPRTANEKLFF. For the CDR3, the DNA is TGCGCCAGCAGCCAAGATCCTCGGACAGCTAATGAAAAACTGTTTTTT.

The chain recombines TRBV6-6 with TRBJ1-4; possibly TRBD1 for D (5 bases). CDR1 and CDR2 (germline): MNHNY, SVGAGI (reference sequence). The length of the CDR3 is 13 residues. The ends were cut back, 8 bases at V and 5 bases at J, with 12 bases in the middle. The CDR3 DNA reads TGTGCCAGCCGCCGCGGGGGGAATGAAAAACTGTTTTTT. Protein: CASRRGGNEKLFF.

This chain uses TRBV19 with TRBJ1-5; a possible D gene is TRBD1 (5 bases). This CDR3 is built from 14 residues. Germline lookup yields CDR1 LNHDA and CDR2 SQIVND (reference sequence). Trimming removed 3 bases from V and 3 bases from J, with 9 bases in between. The CDR3 sequence is CASSIGGNNQPQHF. The CDR3, as DNA: TGTGCCAGTAGTATCGGGGGAAACAATCAGCCCCAGCATTTT.

CDR3 amino acids: CASSSSGRTLETQYF. CDR3 DNA sequence: TGTGCCAGCAGCTCTAGCGGGAGGACACTGGAGACCCAGTACTTC. V is TRBV7-2 and J is TRBJ2-5, with 11 nucleotides matching TRBD2. V was clipped by 4 bases and J by 5 bases; unmatched bases: 6. This CDR3 has 15 residues. Germline values: CDR1 SGHTA, CDR2 FQGNSA.

V gene TRBV14 combines with J gene TRBJ2-3; the match to TRBD2 covers 8 bases. The germline V gene encodes CDR1 SGHDN and CDR2 FVKESK. The CDR3 loop spans 15 amino acids. Trimming took 0 bases from V and 3 from J; bases not matched to a gene: 2. This CDR3 reads CASSQESGGTDTQYF. The CDR3 DNA sequence: TGTGCCAGCAGCCAAGAGAGCGGGGGAACAGATACGCAGTATTTT.

This sequence joins TRBV5-4 and TRBJ1-4; 7 bases align to TRBD1. With 0 bases clipped from V and 3 bases from J, the junction kept 8 bases outside the gene matches. Germline CDR1 and CDR2: SGHNT and YYREEE (reference sequence). The CDR3 loop spans 17 amino acids. CDR3 amino acids: CASSLAGGGRSNEKLFF. In DNA form, the CDR3 reads TGTGCCAGCAGCTTGGCGGGAGGGGGCCGGTCTAATGAAAAACTGTTTTTT.

The CDR3 sequence is CASSVPGYISDGQFF. The CDR3 region has the DNA TGTGCCAGTAGTGTTCCGGGTTATATATCTGACGGGCAGTTCTTC. The chain links TRBV19 to TRBJ2-1; unclear D gene. CDR1 and CDR2 from the germline V gene are LNHDA and SQIVND (reference sequence). V was shortened by 5 bases and J by 12 bases, with 23 bases between the two germline ends. The CDR3 is 15 residues long.

V gene TRBV19 combines with J gene TRBJ1-2, with D hard to call. The CDR3 has 12 amino acids. The germline V and J ends were trimmed by 3 bases and 6 bases, with 8 bases remaining between them. Germline assignment: CDR1 LNHDA and CDR2 SQIVND (reference sequence). CDR3 sequence (DNA): TGTGCCAGTAGTATTAAGAGCCATGGCTACACCTTC. It encodes CASSIKSHGYTF.